A selection of T cell receptor beta chains follows, all from one sample in a study of cytomegalovirus exposure and HLA in healthy donors. The assay was immunoSEQ multiplex PCR, and TCRdb's table has in-frame clones only and misses some. There are fewer than 200,000 clones in the sample; 65% to 80% occur only once, and 0.65% to 0.75% lies in the top ten. The sample taken for sequencing was PBMCs. The receptor source for this set is a woman aged 35 to 49 in good health and CMV-seronegative. Both conserved end residues are part of each CDR3.

v_gene,j_gene,CDR3aa
TRBV5-1,TRBJ2-3,CASRAGMGTDTQYF
TRBV7-9,TRBJ1-4,CASSLGTAGEKLFF
TRBV6-1,TRBJ1-2,CASVPPGRNYGYTF
TRBV28,TRBJ1-1,CASSQGRRDGRSRGF
TRBV18,TRBJ1-1,CASSPSDTEAFF
TRBV7-9,TRBJ1-5,CASSLTGGLAQPQHF
TRBV7-9,TRBJ2-1,CASSLARRERSYNEQFF
TRBV5-1,TRBJ2-7,CASSRPGGATYEQYF
TRBV19,TRBJ1-2,CASSIAQASYGYTF
TRBV5-4,TRBJ1-2,CASSWSLRGNYGYTF
TRBV5-6,TRBJ1-1,CASSQDRGSEAFF
TRBV27,TRBJ1-1,CASSYRGVNTEAFF
TRBV5-3,TRBJ1-1,CARSEGTTGPNTEAFF
TRBV30,TRBJ1-2,CAWQQGDYGYTF
TRBV19,TRBJ1-1,CASSIGPGGPKNTEAFF
TRBV11-2,TRBJ2-7,CASSPLTVLTYEQYF
TRBV6-4,TRBJ2-6,CASSDGQGSALSGANVLTF
TRBV18,TRBJ1-1,CASSPPDSGGAEAFF